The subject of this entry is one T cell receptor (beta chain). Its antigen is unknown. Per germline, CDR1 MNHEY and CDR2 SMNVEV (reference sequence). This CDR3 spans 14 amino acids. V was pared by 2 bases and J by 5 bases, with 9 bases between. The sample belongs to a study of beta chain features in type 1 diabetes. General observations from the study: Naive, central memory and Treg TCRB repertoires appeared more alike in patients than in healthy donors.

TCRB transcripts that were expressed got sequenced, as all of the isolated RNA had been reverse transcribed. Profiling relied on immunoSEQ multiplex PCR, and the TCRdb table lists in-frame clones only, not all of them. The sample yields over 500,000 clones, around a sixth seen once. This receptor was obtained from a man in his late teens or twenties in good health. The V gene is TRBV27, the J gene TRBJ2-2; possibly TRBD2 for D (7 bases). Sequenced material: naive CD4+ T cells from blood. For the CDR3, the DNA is TGTGCCAGCAGTTTAGCGGGGGCGACCGGGGAGCTGTTTTTT. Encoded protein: CASSLAGATGELFF.